This T cell receptor (beta chain) was sequenced in a study of glioma-infiltrating T cells after dendritic cell vaccination. Overall study context: Glioblastoma patients came from Phase I and II dendritic cell vaccination trials. Autologous tumor lysate was loaded overnight onto monocyte-derived dendritic cells grown less than 8 days with IL-4 and GM-CSF.

Some clones are missing from TCRdb's copy, which holds only in-frame ones; the method was immunoSEQ multiplex PCR. The sample lists fewer than 50,000 clones; around four fifths were seen once. Patients had residual fresh-frozen tumor tissue and more than two years of survival data. Findings of the study overall: The cohort had few patients with full blood and tumor sets.

In the case of this clone: Its specificity is not known.

The TCR comes from a human donor with glioblastoma. Sequenced material: blood, taken before dendritic cell vaccination.

CDR3 residues: CASSPGVREKQYF. The CDR3 nucleotides are TGTGCCAGCAGCCCAGGAGTCCGGGAGAAGCAGTATTTT. The gene calls are TRBV9 and TRBJ2-3; a possible D gene is TRBD2 (6 bases). The CDR3 totals 13 residues. The ends were cut back, 4 bases at V and 11 bases at J, with 17 bases in the middle. The V gene's germline CDR1 is SGDLS and CDR2 YYNGEE.